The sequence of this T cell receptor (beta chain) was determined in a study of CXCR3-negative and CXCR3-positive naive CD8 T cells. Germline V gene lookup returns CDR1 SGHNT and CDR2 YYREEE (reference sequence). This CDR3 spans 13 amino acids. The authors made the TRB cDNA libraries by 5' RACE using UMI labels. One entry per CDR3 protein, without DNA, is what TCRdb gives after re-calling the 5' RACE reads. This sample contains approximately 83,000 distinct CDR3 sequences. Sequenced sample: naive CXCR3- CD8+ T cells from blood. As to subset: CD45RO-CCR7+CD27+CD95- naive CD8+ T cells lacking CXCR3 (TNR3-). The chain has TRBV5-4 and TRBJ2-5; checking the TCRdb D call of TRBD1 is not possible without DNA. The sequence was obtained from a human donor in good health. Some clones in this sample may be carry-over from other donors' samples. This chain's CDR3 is CASSSPERETQYF.